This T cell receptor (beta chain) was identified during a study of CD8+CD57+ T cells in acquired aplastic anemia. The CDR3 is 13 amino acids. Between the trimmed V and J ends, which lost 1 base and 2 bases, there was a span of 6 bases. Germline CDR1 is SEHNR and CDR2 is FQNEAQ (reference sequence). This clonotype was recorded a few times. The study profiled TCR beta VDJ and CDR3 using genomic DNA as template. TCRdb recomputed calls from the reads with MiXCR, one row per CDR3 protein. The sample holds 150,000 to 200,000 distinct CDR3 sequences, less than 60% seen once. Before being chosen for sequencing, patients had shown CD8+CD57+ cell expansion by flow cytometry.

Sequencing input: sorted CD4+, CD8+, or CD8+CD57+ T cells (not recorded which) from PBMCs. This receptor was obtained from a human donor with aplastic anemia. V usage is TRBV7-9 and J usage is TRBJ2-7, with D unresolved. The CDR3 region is CASSLGNPYEQYF. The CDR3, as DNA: TGTGCCAGCAGCTTAGGGAACCCCTACGAGCAGTACTTC.